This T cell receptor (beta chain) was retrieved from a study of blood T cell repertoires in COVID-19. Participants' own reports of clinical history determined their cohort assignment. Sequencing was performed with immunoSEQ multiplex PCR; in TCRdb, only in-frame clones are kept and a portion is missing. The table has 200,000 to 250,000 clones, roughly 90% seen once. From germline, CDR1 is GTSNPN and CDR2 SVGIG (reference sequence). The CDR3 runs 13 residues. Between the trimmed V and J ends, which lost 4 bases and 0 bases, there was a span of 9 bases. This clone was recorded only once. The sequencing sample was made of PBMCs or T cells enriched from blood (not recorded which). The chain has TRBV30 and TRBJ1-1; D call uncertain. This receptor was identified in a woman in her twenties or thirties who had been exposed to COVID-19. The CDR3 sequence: CAWMRAVNTEAFF. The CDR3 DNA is TGTGCCTGGATGCGAGCTGTGAACACTGAAGCTTTCTTT.